The 6 T cell receptor beta chains listed next were all sequenced from one sample in a study of blood T cell repertoires in COVID-19. TCRdb keeps only in-frame clones here, not all; method: immunoSEQ multiplex PCR. This table has 30,000 to 40,000 clones, 70% to 90% appearing once. Sequenced input: peripheral blood. The source of these receptors is a man in his 70s with active COVID-19.

V and J are TRBV24-1 and TRBJ2-2; D unclear. V was shortened by 8 bases and J by 6 bases, with 12 bases between the two germline ends. The CDR3 runs 13 residues. Germline CDR1 and CDR2: KGHDR and SFDVKD. The CDR3 region has the DNA TGTGCCACCACCCCCTCCCCGGCCGGGGAGCTGTTTTTT. Translating it yields CATTPSPAGELFF.

V usage is TRBV5-1 and J usage is TRBJ2-3, with no clear D. The CDR3 runs to 14 residues. V dropped 5 bases and J dropped 0 bases, with 10 bases sitting between them. Germline V gives CDR1 SGHRS, CDR2 YFSETQ. This CDR3 is CASSPRMSTDTQYF. Written as DNA, the CDR3 is TGCGCCAGCAGTCCTAGAATGAGCACAGATACGCAGTATTTT.

The V gene is TRBV6-2 or TRBV6-3, the J gene TRBJ2-7, with 8 bases aligning to TRBD1. V dropped 2 bases and J dropped 3; count of bases not matched to a gene: 15. This CDR3 is built from 18 residues. Per germline, CDR1 MNHEY and CDR2 SVGEGT. CDR3 in DNA: TGTGCCAGCAGTTACCCCTCTAACAGGGGGTTGAGGGTCTACGAGCAGTACTTC. The encoded protein is CASSYPSNRGLRVYEQYF.

This clone was seen only a few times. This chain connects TRBV7-9 to TRBJ2-4, with 9 bases lining up with TRBD1. The germline V gene has CDR1 SEHNR and CDR2 FQNEAQ (reference sequence). Unmatched junction bases numbered 7, after V lost 5 bases and J lost 8 bases. CDR3 length equals 14 residues. The CDR3: CASSDRTGVDIQYF. The CDR3 region has the DNA TGTGCCAGCAGCGACCGGACAGGGGTGGACATTCAGTACTTC.

The chain is built from TRBV11-3 and TRBJ2-7, with D possibly TRBD2 on 5 matching bases. The CDR3 sequence is 13 residues long. V was trimmed by 0 bases and J by 5 bases, leaving 8 bases between them. From germline, CDR1 is SGHNT and CDR2 YENEEA. In DNA, the CDR3 is TGTGCCAGCAGCTTAGACTCTAGCCACGAGCAGTACTTC. Amino acid sequence: CASSLDSSHEQYF.

CDR3 nucleotides: TGTGCCAGCAGTTACGAGGGGGTTCGGGAGCAGTACTTC. This translates into CASSYEGVREQYF. The V and J genes are TRBV6-5 and TRBJ2-7; the D gene is possibly TRBD1 (6 bases). The CDR3 runs 13 residues. Trimming took off 2 bases at V and 7 bases at J, with 12 bases between the two ends. CDR1 MNHEY and CDR2 SVGAGI come from the germline V gene.